Below are 8 T cell receptor beta chains sequenced from a single sample in a study of post-analysis software for immune sequencing data. Overall study results and limits: Patients used several TRBV segments, including TRBV5-6, TRBV5-1 and TRBV20-1, more often than controls.

TCR beta cDNA libraries had unique molecular identifiers. Using its own MiXCR run on the PCR reads, TCRdb lists one record per CDR3 protein. The sample consists of roughly 600,000 distinct CDR3 sequences, about 40% of them appearing once. These receptors have no identified antigens. Input material: blood. These receptors came from a girl aged 10 to 17 with multiple sclerosis.

This chain links TRBV29-1 with TRBJ2-1; D gene unclear. Trimming took 6 bases from V and 2 from J, leaving 11 bases between them. Germline CDR1 reads SQVTM; CDR2 reads ANQGSEA. This CDR3 is 13 amino acids long. The CDR3 sequence is CSVSPSPYNEQFF. The CDR3 DNA sequence: TGCAGCGTGAGCCCGAGCCCCTACAATGAGCAGTTCTTC.

At least ten counts were recorded for this clonotype. The chain couples TRBV9 to TRBJ1-2, with a weak D call TRBD1 (6 bases). Germline CDR1 reads SGDLS; CDR2 reads YYNGEE. The V end lost 4 bases, the J end lost 6 bases, and 10 bases lay between the germline ends. The CDR3 spans 12 residues. The DNA for the CDR3 is TGTGCCAGCAGCCGGGACACCCATGGCTACACCTTC. Encoded protein: CASSRDTHGYTF. Full variable domain (remainder filled in from reference TRBV9 and TRBJ1-2): DSGVTQTPKHLITATGQRVTLRCSPRSGDLSVYWYQQSLDQGLQFLIQYYNGEERAKGNILERFSAQQFPDLHSELNLSSLELGDSALYFCASSRDTHGYTFGSGTRLTVV.

This clonotype occurred a few times. The chain is built from TRBV11-1 and TRBJ2-3; 14 nucleotides align to TRBD2. The V segment lost 2 bases and the J segment 0 bases; nucleotides outside the gene matches: 19. In germline, CDR1 is SGHAT, CDR2 FQDESV (reference sequence). This CDR3 has 23 residues. The CDR3 DNA sequence: TGTGCCAGCAGCTTACTACAGGGGCTTCCCGGGACTAGCGGGGGCTCTAGCACAGATACGCAGTATTTT. It encodes CASSLLQGLPGTSGGSSTDTQYF.

The V and J genes are TRBV5-1 and TRBJ2-1, with no clear D. The CDR3 has 12 amino acids. V was cut by 3 bases and J by 7 bases, with 8 bases left in between. Germline V gene lookup returns CDR1 SGHRS and CDR2 YFSETQ. The DNA of the CDR3 is TGCGCCAGCAGCTGGCGAGTAAATGAGCAGTTCTTC. As protein: CASSWRVNEQFF.

There are a few counts of this clonotype. The chain has TRBV12-3 or TRBV12-4 and TRBJ1-2, with D possibly being TRBD1 (6 bases). CDR3 length equals 13 residues. The V and J ends lost 3 bases and 11 bases respectively, with 16 bases between them. The CDR3 region is CASSLGDISGYTF. CDR3 nucleotides: TGTGCCAGCAGTTTGGGGGACATATCCGGATACACCTTC.

This clonotype was observed a few times. V is TRBV7-2 and J is TRBJ1-2; 7 nucleotides line up with TRBD1. Losses at the gene ends were 5 bases for V and 7 bases for J; bases not matched to a gene: 19. Germline V gene data show CDR1 as SGHTA and CDR2 as FQGNSA. The CDR3 length is 17 residues. The CDR3 DNA reads TGTGCCAGCAGCCTTCGGGGGGCCCCTTACAGGGGTCCTGGCTACACCTTC. Its protein is CASSLRGAPYRGPGYTF.

J is TRBJ2-7 and V is TRBV7-9; 8 bases are a match to TRBD2. The CDR3 has 14 residues. Germline assignment: CDR1 SEHNR and CDR2 FQNEAQ (reference sequence). J gave up 4 bases and V 3 bases, and 5 bases lay outside the gene matches. CDR3 sequence: CASSFGTSEYEQYF. The CDR3 region has the DNA TGTGCCAGCAGCTTTGGGACTAGTGAGTACGAGCAGTACTTC.

The chain is built from TRBV5-1 and TRBJ2-3, with D hard to call. Between the trimmed V and J ends, which lost 0 bases and 0 bases, there was a span of 8 bases. The germline gives CDR1 SGHRS, CDR2 YFSETQ. The length of the CDR3 is 15 residues. The CDR3 is CASSLGVFSTDTQYF. CDR3 coding DNA: TGCGCCAGCAGCTTGGGGGTCTTTAGCACAGATACGCAGTATTTT.